This entry lists 12 T cell receptor beta chains sequenced from one sample in a study of cytomegalovirus exposure and HLA in healthy donors. 60 Vbeta and 13 Jbeta primers were used in PCR. Clones were read by immunoSEQ multiplex PCR, and TCRdb kept only the in-frame ones, dropping some. The data contain approximately 150,000 clones, 70% to 80% of them singletons. Sequencing was performed on PBMCs. These receptors came from a man in his sixties in good health and CMV-seronegative.

This clone was observed a handful of times. The J gene is TRBJ2-1, the V gene TRBV7-2; D is unresolved. Trimming removed 1 base at V and 5 bases at J, with 9 bases between. Germline CDR1 is SGHTA and CDR2 is FQGNSA. There are 14 residues in the CDR3. CDR3 nucleotide sequence: TGTGCCAGCAGCTTAGACTTGCTGAACAATGAGCAGTTCTTC. This gives the protein CASSLDLLNNEQFF.

This chain uses TRBV27 with TRBJ2-7; 11 positions agree with TRBD2. J lost 3 bases, V lost 0 bases, and 4 bases had no gene match. The CDR3 consists of 16 residues. Germline V gene data show CDR1 as MNHEY and CDR2 as SMNVEV (reference sequence). DNA for the CDR3: TGTGCCAGCAGTTTATCGGGGACTAGCGGACTCTACGAGCAGTACTTC. Translation: CASSLSGTSGLYEQYF.

The chain uses TRBV5-1 and TRBJ2-7; TRBD1 matches 9 bases. The CDR3 spans 15 residues. Looked up from germline, CDR1 is SGHRS and CDR2 is YFSETQ. V was clipped by 3 bases and J by 2 bases; unmatched bases: 6. CDR3 DNA sequence: TGCGCCAGCAGCTCAGGGACAGGGAGAACCTACGAGCAGTACTTC. As protein: CASSSGTGRTYEQYF.

This chain joins TRBV28 and TRBJ1-5, with 9 bases that match TRBD1. The CDR3 totals 13 residues. The junction had 9 bases not matched to a gene; V was cut back by 6 bases and J by 12 bases. Germline assignment: CDR1 MDHEN and CDR2 SYDVKM. The CDR3 reads CASSPGQGWVQHF. The CDR3 region has the DNA TGTGCCAGCAGCCCGGGACAGGGTTGGGTCCAGCATTTT.

The V and J genes are TRBV9 and TRBJ1-1, with D uncertain. Germline lookup yields CDR1 SGDLS and CDR2 YYNGEE. CDR3 length equals 16 residues. V lost 0 bases and J 0 bases, leaving 12 bases between the germline ends. The CDR3 sequence is CASSVEADTMNTEAFF. CDR3 coding DNA: TGTGCCAGCAGCGTAGAGGCAGACACCATGAACACTGAAGCTTTCTTT.

The chain uses TRBV18 and TRBJ1-1, with D possibly TRBD1 on 6 matching bases. The V end was cut by 3 bases, the J end by 0 bases, with 8 bases between. The CDR3 covers 14 residues. CDR1 is KGHSH, CDR2 LQKENI, per germline. CDR3 bases: TGTGCCAGCTCACCGGGACAAATGAACACTGAAGCTTTCTTT. Translation: CASSPGQMNTEAFF.

J is TRBJ2-2 and V is TRBV4-3; D call uncertain. CDR3 length: 16 amino acids. Germline V gene sequence: CDR1 LGHNA, CDR2 YSLEER. V was cut by 0 bases and J by 6 bases, with 14 bases left in between. DNA for the CDR3: TGCGCCAGCAGCCAAGATTCGGCGGCTTTAGCCGGGGAGCTGTTTTTT. This codes for CASSQDSAALAGELFF.

The chain uses TRBV19 and TRBJ1-5; D is unresolved. V lost 3 bases and J lost 0, with 9 bases in between. CDR1 and CDR2 from the germline V gene are LNHDA and SQIVND (reference sequence). There are 15 residues in the CDR3. Here the CDR3 reads CASSIGEFSNQPQHF. The CDR3 DNA follows: TGTGCCAGTAGTATTGGGGAGTTTAGCAATCAGCCCCAGCATTTT.

The chain recombines TRBV20-1 with TRBJ2-5, with D uncertain. The CDR3 totals 11 residues. Germline V CDR1 and CDR2: DFQATT, SNEGSKA (reference sequence). The CDR3 nucleotides read TGCAGCTCTACCAACCAAGAGACCCAGTACTTC. It codes for CSSTNQETQYF.

The rearrangement joins TRBV4-3 to TRBJ1-2; 11 bases are a match to TRBD1. Per the germline V gene, CDR1 is LGHNA and CDR2 is YSLEER. The length of the CDR3 is 15 residues. The V segment lost 1 base and the J segment 8 bases; nucleotides outside the gene matches: 6. DNA of the CDR3: TGCGCCAGCAGCCAAGTAGGACAGGGGGCGGGAGGCTACACCTTC. Its protein product is CASSQVGQGAGGYTF.

The chain combines TRBV15 with TRBJ2-7; 14 bases are shared with TRBD2. The germline gives CDR1 LNHNV, CDR2 YYDKDF (reference sequence). The CDR3 runs 16 residues. V lost 2 bases, J lost 9 bases, and 9 bases stayed unmatched. CDR3 sequence (DNA): TGTGCCACCAGCAGATCCGGGACTAGCGGGGGTTGGGGGCAGTACTTC. Translation gives CATSRSGTSGGWGQYF.

The rearrangement uses TRBV7-9 and TRBJ2-3; D is ambiguous. The CDR3 has 12 residues. Per germline, CDR1 SEHNR and CDR2 FQNEAQ (reference sequence). Trimming stripped 3 bases from V and 6 bases from J, with 7 bases between. DNA for the CDR3: TGTGCCAGCAGCTTCCTACAGGATACGCAGTATTTT. As protein: CASSFLQDTQYF.